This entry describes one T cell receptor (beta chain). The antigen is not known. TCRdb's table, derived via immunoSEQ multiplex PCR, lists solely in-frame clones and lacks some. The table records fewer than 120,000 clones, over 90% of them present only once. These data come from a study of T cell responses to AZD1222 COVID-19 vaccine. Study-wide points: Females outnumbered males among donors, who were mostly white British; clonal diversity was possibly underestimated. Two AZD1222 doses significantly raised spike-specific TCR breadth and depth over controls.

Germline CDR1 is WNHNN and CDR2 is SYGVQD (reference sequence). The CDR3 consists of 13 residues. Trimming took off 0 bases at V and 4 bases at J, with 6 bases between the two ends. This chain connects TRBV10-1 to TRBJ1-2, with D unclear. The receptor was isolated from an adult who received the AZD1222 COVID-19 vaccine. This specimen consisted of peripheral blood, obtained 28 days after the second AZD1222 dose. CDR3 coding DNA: TGCGCCAGCAGTGAGTCGGGCGGCTATGGCTACACCTTC. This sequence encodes CASSESGGYGYTF.